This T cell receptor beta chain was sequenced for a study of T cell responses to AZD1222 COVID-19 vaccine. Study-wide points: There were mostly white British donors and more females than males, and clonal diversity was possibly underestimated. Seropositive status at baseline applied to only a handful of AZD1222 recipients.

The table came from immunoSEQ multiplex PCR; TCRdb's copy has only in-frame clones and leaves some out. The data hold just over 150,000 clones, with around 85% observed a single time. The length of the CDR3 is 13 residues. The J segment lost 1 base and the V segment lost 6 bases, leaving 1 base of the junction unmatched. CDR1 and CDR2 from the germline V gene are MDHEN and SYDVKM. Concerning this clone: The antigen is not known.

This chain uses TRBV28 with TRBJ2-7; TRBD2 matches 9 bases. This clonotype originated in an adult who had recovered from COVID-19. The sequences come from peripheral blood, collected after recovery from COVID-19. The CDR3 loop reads CASRLAGSYEQYF. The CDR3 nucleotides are TGTGCCAGCAGGCTAGCGGGGTCCTACGAGCAGTACTTC.